What follows are 3 T cell receptor beta chains derived from one specimen sequenced in a study of blood T cell repertoires in COVID-19. The protocol was immunoSEQ multiplex PCR, while the TCRdb copy is restricted to in-frame clones and leaves out a portion. Altogether about 180,000 clones are present, 80% to 90% being singletons, with the ten largest covering around 8.6%. Sequenced: peripheral blood. Receptors were obtained from a man in his fifties with active or convalescent COVID-19.

The chain combines TRBV28 with TRBJ1-1; 8 nucleotides agree with TRBD1. V lost 6 bases to trimming and J lost 5 bases; unmatched junction nucleotides: 8. The germline CDR1 and CDR2 sequences are MDHEN and SYDVKM. The CDR3 is made up of 14 amino acids. The CDR3 DNA follows: TGTGCCAGCAGCCTCCAACAGGGGGGGACTGAAGCTTTCTTT. Translated: CASSLQQGGTEAFF.

The genes are TRBV10-3 and TRBJ1-1, with D unclear. Trimming left V 2 bases short and J 1 base short, with 8 bases between. The CDR3 is 14 amino acids. CDR1 is ENHRY and CDR2 is SYGVKD in the germline V gene. CDR3 loop: CAISELRQNTEAFF. The CDR3 DNA reads as TGTGCCATCAGTGAGCTGCGACAGAACACTGAAGCTTTCTTT.

The V and J genes are TRBV11-2 and TRBJ2-2; no clear D. V dropped 7 bases and J dropped 1 base, with 10 bases sitting between them. The germline gives CDR1 SGHAT, CDR2 FQNNGV. The CDR3 is 14 amino acids. The CDR3 reads CASTPSGNTGELFF. DNA for the CDR3: TGTGCCAGCACCCCTTCGGGGAACACCGGGGAGCTGTTTTTT.